Following are 19 T cell receptor beta chains from one sample sequenced in a study of beta chain features in type 1 diabetes. No antigen has been identified for these receptors. Every bit of the isolated RNA underwent reverse transcription, so sequencing read expressed TCRB transcripts. TCRdb keeps only in-frame clones here, not all; method: immunoSEQ multiplex PCR. The data show approximately 240,000 clones, with about a sixth seen just once and approximately 0.086% held by the top ten. Points from the study as a whole: Among all four CD4+ subsets, Type 1 diabetes patients had TCRB CDR3s that were moderately but significantly shorter.

Sample: naive CD4+ T cells from blood. The source of these receptors is a man aged 25 to 40 with type 1 diabetes.

This clone has just a few counts. The V call is TRBV30, the J call TRBJ1-2; D gene uncertain. The CDR3 is 11 residues long. Trimming took off 5 bases at V and 1 base at J, with 5 bases between the two ends. Germline assignment: CDR1 GTSNPN and CDR2 SVGIG (reference sequence). The CDR3, as DNA: TGTGCCTGGGGGCTTAACTATGGCTACACCTTC. It translates to CAWGLNYGYTF.

The CDR3 DNA is TGCAGTGGGCGCCCCCAAGATACGCAGTATTTT. Protein sequence: CSGRPQDTQYF. The chain combines TRBV20-1 with TRBJ2-3; no firm D call. The CDR3 runs to 11 residues. V shed 7 bases and J shed 5 bases, with 10 bases lying between them. The V gene's germline CDR1 is DFQATT and CDR2 SNEGSKA (reference sequence).

This clone was recorded a few times. CDR3 bases: TGCAGCGTTGAAGTCTCCGGCGAGCAGTACTTC. Protein product: CSVEVSGEQYF. This rearrangement joins TRBV29-1 to TRBJ2-7; D gene ambiguous. The germline CDR1 and CDR2 sequences are SQVTM and ANQGSEA. V was trimmed by 1 base and J by 6 bases, leaving 7 bases between them. There are 11 residues in the CDR3.

The chain carries TRBV30 and TRBJ2-7, with 12 bases lining up with TRBD2. V trimming: 0 bases; J trimming: 7 bases; junction bases outside the gene matches: 4. Germline V gene lookup returns CDR1 GTSNPN and CDR2 SVGIG (reference sequence). CDR3 length: 14 amino acids. The CDR3 DNA sequence: TGTGCCTGGAGTGTAGGTACTAGCGGGGGGGAGCAGTACTTC. Translation: CAWSVGTSGGEQYF.

This clone has just a few counts. The chain's CDR3 is CASSGHRGNEQFF. DNA for the CDR3: TGTGCCAGCAGTGGACACAGGGGAAATGAGCAGTTCTTC. The rearrangement links TRBV28 to TRBJ2-1; 7 nucleotides match TRBD1. Losses at the gene ends were 5 bases for V and 7 bases for J; bases not matched to a gene: 5. The CDR3 contains 13 residues. From germline, CDR1 is MDHEN and CDR2 SYDVKM.

This clone was observed a handful of times. The rearrangement links TRBV4-3 to TRBJ2-5; 8 nucleotides align to TRBD2. This CDR3 contains 15 residues. Losses at the gene ends were 0 bases for V and 4 bases for J; bases not matched to a gene: 4. The germline CDR1 and CDR2 sequences are LGHNA and YSLEER. CDR3 residues: CASSQDAGGGETQYF. CDR3 bases: TGCGCCAGCAGCCAAGATGCGGGAGGAGGAGAGACCCAGTACTTC.

The genes are TRBV7-2 and TRBJ1-4; D call uncertain. CDR1 and CDR2 from the germline V gene are SGHTA and FQGNSA. V lost 7 bases and J 3 bases, leaving 12 bases between the germline ends. The CDR3 extends over 14 amino acids. The CDR3 sequence is CASTPSQSNEKLFF. DNA of the CDR3: TGTGCCAGCACTCCGTCCCAGTCTAATGAAAAACTGTTTTTT.

This clone appeared a few times. The V and J genes are TRBV7-2 and TRBJ2-7; TRBD2 matches at 8 bases. The CDR3 runs 15 residues. Germline-derived CDR1 and CDR2 are SGHTA and FQGNSA. With 4 bases clipped from V and 5 bases from J, the junction kept 10 bases outside the gene matches. The CDR3 loop reads CASSSPGTSRNEQYF. CDR3 nucleotide sequence: TGTGCCAGCAGCTCCCCCGGGACTAGTCGTAACGAGCAGTACTTC.

The chain links TRBV2 to TRBJ2-3; no definite D call. This CDR3 spans 13 amino acids. CDR1 SNHLY and CDR2 FYNNEI come from the germline V gene. V was shortened by 7 bases and J by 0 bases, with 8 bases between the two germline ends. The CDR3 nucleotides are TGTGCCAGCAACGACTTTAGCACAGATACGCAGTATTTT. It yields the protein CASNDFSTDTQYF.

This clone was detected only a few times. V and J are TRBV6-5 and TRBJ2-7; D unclear. CDR3 length equals 14 residues. CDR1 and CDR2 from the germline V gene are MNHEY and SVGAGI. Trimming cost V 0 bases and J 3 bases, with 9 bases left between them. The CDR3 region is CASSYSRLDYEQYF. The CDR3 DNA follows: TGTGCCAGCAGTTACTCGAGGTTAGACTACGAGCAGTACTTC.

This clone was seen only a few times. The genes are TRBV11-2 and TRBJ2-5, with 8 bases identical to TRBD2. The CDR3 extends over 14 amino acids. Germline assignment: CDR1 SGHAT and CDR2 FQNNGV. Trimming removed 6 bases from V and 4 bases from J; junction bases left unmatched: 7. DNA for the CDR3: TGTGCCAGCAGTCCCAGCGGGAGCGGAGAGACCCAGTACTTC. It yields the protein CASSPSGSGETQYF.

A word on this clone: Different DNA sequences within this sample yield the same CDR3. The J gene is TRBJ2-3, the V gene TRBV18; unclear D gene. The V and J ends lost 3 bases and 4 bases respectively, with 2 bases between them. Germline V gene data show CDR1 as KGHSH and CDR2 as LQKENI. The CDR3 spans 11 residues. The CDR3 sequence: CASSPADTQYF. The CDR3, as DNA: TGTGCCAGCTCACCTGCAGATACGCAGTATTTT. The entire variable domain, with the rest obtained from reference TRBV18 and TRBJ2-3, is as follows: NAGVMQNPRHLVRRRGQEARLRCSPMKGHSHVYWYRQLPEEGLKFMVYLQKENIIDESGMPKERFSAEFPKEGPSILRIQQVVRGDSAAYFCASSPADTQYFGPGTRLTVL.

There are a few counts of this clone. This chain connects TRBV29-1 to TRBJ2-1, with 7 nucleotides matching TRBD1. V was pared by 8 bases and J by 0 bases, with 4 bases of the junction left unmatched. CDR1 is SQVTM, CDR2 ANQGSEA, per germline. The CDR3 contains 13 residues. This CDR3 reads CSLGQSSYNEQFF. The CDR3, as DNA: TGCAGCCTGGGACAGAGCTCCTACAATGAGCAGTTCTTC.

The rearrangement uses TRBV29-1 and TRBJ2-7; weak D call: TRBD1 (5 bases). Trimming shortened V by 4 bases and J by 2 bases, and 12 bases separated the two germline ends. The CDR3 runs to 13 residues. Germline V gives CDR1 SQVTM, CDR2 ANQGSEA. CDR3 in DNA: TGCAGCGTTGCACAGGCTCTTACCTACGAGCAGTACTTC. Translated: CSVAQALTYEQYF.

J is TRBJ2-3 and V is TRBV7-9, with a tentative D call TRBD2 (6 bases). Germline-derived CDR1 and CDR2 are SEHNR and FQNEAQ (reference sequence). V was shortened by 5 bases and J by 2 bases, with 17 bases between the two germline ends. The CDR3 runs 16 residues. The CDR3: CASSLGTQASTDTQYF. CDR3 nucleotide sequence: TGTGCCAGCAGCCTCGGGACTCAAGCCTCCACAGATACGCAGTATTTT.

This clone was seen only a few times. The chain uses TRBV29-1 and TRBJ1-2, with a tentative D call TRBD1 (5 bases). This CDR3 comprises 11 residues. The germline CDR1 and CDR2 sequences are SQVTM and ANQGSEA. With 4 bases removed from V and 8 bases from J, the gap between germline ends came to 11 bases. CDR3 bases: TGCAGCGTTGGGGACTCGGGAGGCTACACCTTC. Translation: CSVGDSGGYTF.

J is TRBJ2-4 and V is TRBV27; D is unclear. V shed 6 bases and J shed 1 base, with 10 bases lying between them. The V gene's germline CDR1 is MNHEY and CDR2 SMNVEV (reference sequence). This CDR3 has 14 residues. The CDR3 region is CASRLTLAKNIQYF. The CDR3 DNA reads as TGTGCCAGCAGATTGACACTGGCCAAAAACATTCAGTACTTC.

The V gene is TRBV6-1, the J gene TRBJ2-3; TRBD1 is a possible D gene (5 bases). Trimming stripped 7 bases from V and 1 base from J, with 12 bases between. Per the germline V gene, CDR1 is MNHNS and CDR2 is SASEGT. This CDR3 has 14 amino acids. The CDR3 DNA reads TGTGCCAGCACCTTACAGGACCGCACAGATACGCAGTATTTT. This gives the protein CASTLQDRTDTQYF.

The sample holds a few counts of this clone. V is TRBV2 and J is TRBJ2-5, with D maybe TRBD2 (5 bases). Trimming removed 5 bases at V and 3 bases at J, with 13 bases between. This CDR3 region has 14 residues. Germline CDR1 and CDR2: SNHLY and FYNNEI. The CDR3 DNA reads as TGTGCCAGCAGTACTAGGATCAAAAAAGAGACCCAGTACTTC. As protein: CASSTRIKKETQYF.